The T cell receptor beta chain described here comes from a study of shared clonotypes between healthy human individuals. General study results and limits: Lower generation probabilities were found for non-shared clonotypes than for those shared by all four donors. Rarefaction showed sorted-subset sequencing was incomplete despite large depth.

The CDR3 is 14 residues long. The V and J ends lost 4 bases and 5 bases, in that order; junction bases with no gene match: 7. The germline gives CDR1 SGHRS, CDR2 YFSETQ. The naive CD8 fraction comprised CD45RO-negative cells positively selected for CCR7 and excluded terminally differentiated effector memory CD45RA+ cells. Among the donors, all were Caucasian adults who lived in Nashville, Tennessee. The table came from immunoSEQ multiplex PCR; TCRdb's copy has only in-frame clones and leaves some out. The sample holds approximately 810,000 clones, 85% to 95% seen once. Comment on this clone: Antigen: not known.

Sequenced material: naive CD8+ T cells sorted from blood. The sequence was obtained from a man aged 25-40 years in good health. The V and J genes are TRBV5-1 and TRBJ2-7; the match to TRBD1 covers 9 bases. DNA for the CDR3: TGCGCCAGCAGCATGGACAGGGGTAGAAACGAGCAGTACTTC. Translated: CASSMDRGRNEQYF.